This TCR beta chain was observed in a study of blood T cell repertoires in COVID-19. On the study more broadly: Italy, Spain and the United States were the sources of the convalescent and acute COVID-19 samples.

Clones were read by immunoSEQ multiplex PCR, and TCRdb kept only the in-frame ones, dropping some. The table includes around 81,000 clones, over 70% detected once. V lost 1 base to trimming and J lost 5 bases, with 7 bases between them. The CDR3 has 13 amino acids. Germline V gene sequence: CDR1 SGHRS, CDR2 YFSETQ. Sequencing was performed on peripheral blood. The J gene is TRBJ1-5, the V gene TRBV5-1; D is ambiguous. This sequence was found in a human donor in a cohort sampled during active COVID-19. The CDR3 loop reads CASSLSPDQPQHF. CDR3 nucleotide sequence: TGCGCCAGCAGCTTGTCCCCTGATCAGCCCCAGCATTTT.